This is a list of T cell receptor beta chains from one sample in a study of blood T cells in healthy people across ages. TCRdb used MiXCR to reprocess the 5' RACE reads, holding one entry per CDR3 protein. The sample records 550,000 to 750,000 distinct CDR3 sequences, approximately 21% being singletons. Specimen: blood. These receptors all stem from a man in his 70s in good health. The CDR3 runs from the conserved cysteine through the conserved F or W. A D gene is named only where the DNA matches it firmly. Clone size is shown for a subset of rows, as once, few, many or a class of expanded clone.

CDR3 protein,CDR3 DNA,D gene,V gene,J gene,clone size
CASSMTALNEKLFF,TGCGCCAGCAGCATGACAGCCCTTAATGAAAAACTGTTTTTT,NA,TRBV5-1,TRBJ1-4,few
CASSLNSGRNNEQFF,TGTGCCAGCAGCTTAAACAGCGGGAGGAACAATGAGCAGTTCTTC,TRBD2,TRBV7-8,TRBJ2-1,few
CASSQEASSDRSFYGYTF,TGCGCCAGCAGCCAAGAAGCATCGTCGGACAGGTCCTTCTATGGCTACACCTTC,TRBD1,TRBV4-3,TRBJ1-2,many
CASRLYSGNTIYF,TGTGCCAGCAGGCTCTACTCTGGAAACACCATATATTTT,NA,TRBV12-3/TRBV12-4,TRBJ1-3,many
CAISVQGATGANVLTF,TGTGCCATCAGTGTACAGGGGGCTACTGGGGCCAACGTCCTGACTTTC,TRBD1,TRBV10-3,TRBJ2-6,many
CASSEGCEAYNEQFF,TGTGCCAGCAGCGAGGGGTGTGAGGCCTACAATGAGCAGTTCTTC,NA,TRBV21-1,TRBJ2-1,few
CATSREAGQLTYEQYF,TGTGCCACCAGCAGGGAGGCGGGACAGTTAACCTACGAGCAGTACTTC,NA,TRBV15,TRBJ2-7,NA
CSAKTNRDTYGYTF,TGCAGTGCAAAGACCAACAGGGATACTTATGGCTACACCTTC,NA,TRBV20-1,TRBJ1-2,once
CASSMDLFSYDEQFF,TGTGCCAGCAGTATGGACTTGTTTTCCTACGATGAGCAGTTCTTC,NA,TRBV27,TRBJ2-1,NA
CASSEAVFTDTQYF,TGTGCCAGCAGCGAGGCTGTTTTCACAGATACGCAGTATTTT,NA,TRBV25-1,TRBJ2-3,few
CSAETSGGSYNEQFF,TGCAGTGCTGAGACTAGCGGGGGCTCCTACAATGAGCAGTTCTTC,TRBD2,TRBV20-1,TRBJ2-1,few
CSAQSGMGTGELFF,TGCAGTGCCCAAAGCGGGATGGGCACCGGGGAGCTGTTTTTT,TRBD2,TRBV20-1,TRBJ2-2,NA
CSAAGLAGAMREQFF,TGCAGTGCTGCGGGACTAGCGGGGGCAATGAGGGAGCAGTTCTTC,TRBD2,TRBV20-1,TRBJ2-1,NA
CASTPSTSGSSYEQYF,TGTGCCAGCACCCCCTCGACTAGCGGGAGCTCCTACGAGCAGTACTTC,TRBD2,TRBV6-1,TRBJ2-7,few
CASSLARGGNTIYF,TGTGCCAGCAGCTTGGCTAGAGGGGGAAACACCATATATTTT,NA,TRBV5-5,TRBJ1-3,few
CATSRDQGTSSYNEQFF,TGTGCCACCAGCAGAGACCAGGGGACTAGCTCCTACAATGAGCAGTTCTTC,TRBD2,TRBV15,TRBJ2-1,NA
CASTLTGQESSPLHF,TGTGCCAGCACGCTAACGGGACAGGAAAGTTCACCCCTCCACTTT,TRBD1,TRBV2,TRBJ1-6,NA
CASGSPRAPWYNEQFF,TGTGCCAGCGGTTCACCCCGGGCCCCCTGGTACAATGAGCAGTTCTTC,NA,TRBV28,TRBJ2-1,once
CASSPQTGDQETQYF,TGCGCCAGCAGCCCCCAGACAGGTGATCAAGAGACCCAGTACTTC,NA,TRBV4-1,TRBJ2-5,many
CATSRDRRYEQYF,TGTGCCACCAGCAGGGACAGGCGGTACGAGCAGTACTTC,TRBD1,TRBV15,TRBJ2-7,few
CASREEGWGETQYF,TGTGCCAGCAGAGAGGAGGGGTGGGGCGAGACCCAGTACTTC,NA,TRBV2,TRBJ2-5,many
CSAPSVHSSYEQYF,TGCAGTGCACCGAGCGTACACAGCTCCTACGAGCAGTACTTC,NA,TRBV20-1,TRBJ2-7,NA
CASSRPGREGWVYEQYF,TGTGCCAGCAGCCGTCCCGGCAGGGAAGGATGGGTCTACGAGCAGTACTTC,NA,TRBV7-9,TRBJ2-7,NA